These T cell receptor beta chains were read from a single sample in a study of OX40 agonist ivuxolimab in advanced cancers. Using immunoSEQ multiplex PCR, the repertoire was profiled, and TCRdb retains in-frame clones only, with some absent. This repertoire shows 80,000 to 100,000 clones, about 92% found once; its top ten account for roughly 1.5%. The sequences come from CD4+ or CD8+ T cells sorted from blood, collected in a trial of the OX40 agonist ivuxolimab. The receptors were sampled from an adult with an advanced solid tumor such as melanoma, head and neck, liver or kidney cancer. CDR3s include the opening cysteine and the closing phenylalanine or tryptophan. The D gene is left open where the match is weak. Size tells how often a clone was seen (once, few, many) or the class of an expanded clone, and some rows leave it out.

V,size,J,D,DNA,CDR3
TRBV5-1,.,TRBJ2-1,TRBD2,TGCGCCAGCAAAGCGGGATCCTACAATGAGCAGTTCTTC,CASKAGSYNEQFF
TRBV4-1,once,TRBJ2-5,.,TGCGCCAGCAGCCAAGGAGCAGGGTCACAAGAGACCCAGTACTTC,CASSQGAGSQETQYF
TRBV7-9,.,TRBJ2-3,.,TGTGCCAGCAGCTTATGGGACGGTAATACGCAGTATTTT,CASSLWDGNTQYF
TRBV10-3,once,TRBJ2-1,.,TGTGCCATCAGCGGGGGAGGGGGCTCCTACAATGAGCAGTTCTTC,CAISGGGGSYNEQFF
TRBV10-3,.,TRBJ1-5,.,TGTGCCATCAGTAAATCGAGGGGAGTGGATCAGCCCCAGCATTTT,CAISKSRGVDQPQHF
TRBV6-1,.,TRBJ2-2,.,TGTGCCAGCAGTGCCACGAACACCGGGGAGCTGTTTTTT,CASSATNTGELFF
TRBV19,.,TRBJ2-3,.,TGTGCCAGTAGTATAGGCGGGACGGCAGGGGGTACGCAGTATTTT,CASSIGGTAGGTQYF
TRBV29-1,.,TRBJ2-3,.,TGCAGCGTTGATGTAATCAGTGCAGATACGCAGTATTTT,CSVDVISADTQYF
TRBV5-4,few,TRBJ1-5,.,TGTGCCAGCAGCATAGACAGCGATCAGCCCCAGCATTTT,CASSIDSDQPQHF
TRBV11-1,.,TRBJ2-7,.,TGTGCCAGCAGCTTAGATCGAGGGCCGGGTGAGCAGTACTTC,CASSLDRGPGEQYF
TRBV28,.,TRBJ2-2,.,TGTGCCAGCAGACAGGCCAACACCGGGGAGCTGTTTTTT,CASRQANTGELFF
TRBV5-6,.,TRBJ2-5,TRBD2,TGTGCCAGCAGCTTGCCTAGCGGGAGGGCCGCAGAGACCCAGTACTTC,CASSLPSGRAAETQYF
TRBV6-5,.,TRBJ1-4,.,TGTGCCAGCAGTCCTCCGGTCGGGGGTAATGAAAAACTGTTTTTT,CASSPPVGGNEKLFF
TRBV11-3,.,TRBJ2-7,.,TGTGCCAGCACCCTTGGCTCCGAGCAGTACTTC,CASTLGSEQYF
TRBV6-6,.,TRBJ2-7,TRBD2,TGTGCCAGCAGCCGACTAGCGGGAGGTTACGAGCAGTACTTC,CASSRLAGGYEQYF
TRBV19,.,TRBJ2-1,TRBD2,TGTGCCAGTAGTGCCTTAGCGGGAGGGCGTAATGAGCAGTTCTTC,CASSALAGGRNEQFF
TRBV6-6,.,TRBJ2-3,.,TGTGCCAGCAGTTACAGGGACGGTAGCACAGATACGCAGTATTTT,CASSYRDGSTDTQYF